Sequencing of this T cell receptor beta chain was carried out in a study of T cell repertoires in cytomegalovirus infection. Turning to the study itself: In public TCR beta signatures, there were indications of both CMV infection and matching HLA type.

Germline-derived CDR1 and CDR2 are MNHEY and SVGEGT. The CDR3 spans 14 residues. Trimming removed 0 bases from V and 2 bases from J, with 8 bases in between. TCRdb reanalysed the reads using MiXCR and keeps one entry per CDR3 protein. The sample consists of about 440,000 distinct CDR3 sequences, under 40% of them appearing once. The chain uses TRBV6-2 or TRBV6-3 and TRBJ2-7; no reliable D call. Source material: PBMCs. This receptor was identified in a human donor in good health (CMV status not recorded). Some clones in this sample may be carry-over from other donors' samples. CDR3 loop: CASSYSDQTYEQYF. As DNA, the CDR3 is TGTGCCAGCAGTTACTCGGACCAGACCTACGAGCAGTACTTC.